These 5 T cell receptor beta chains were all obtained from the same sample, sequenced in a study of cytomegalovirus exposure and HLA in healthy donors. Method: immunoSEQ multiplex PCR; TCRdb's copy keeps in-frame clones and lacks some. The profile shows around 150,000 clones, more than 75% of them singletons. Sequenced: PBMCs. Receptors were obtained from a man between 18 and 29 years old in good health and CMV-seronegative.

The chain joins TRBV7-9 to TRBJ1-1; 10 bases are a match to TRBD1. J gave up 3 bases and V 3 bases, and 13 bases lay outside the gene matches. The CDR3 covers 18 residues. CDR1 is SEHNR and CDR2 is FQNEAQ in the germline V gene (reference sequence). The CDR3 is CASSFHSGQGEIYTEAFF. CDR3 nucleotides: TGTGCCAGCAGCTTTCACTCAGGACAGGGGGAAATTTACACTGAAGCTTTCTTT.

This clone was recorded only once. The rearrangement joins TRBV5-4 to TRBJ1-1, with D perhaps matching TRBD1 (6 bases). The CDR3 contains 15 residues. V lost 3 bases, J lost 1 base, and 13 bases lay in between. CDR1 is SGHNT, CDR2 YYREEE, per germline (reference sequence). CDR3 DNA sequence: TGTGCCAGCAGCTCCGGGACACCCTCGAACACTGAAGCTTTCTTT. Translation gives CASSSGTPSNTEAFF.

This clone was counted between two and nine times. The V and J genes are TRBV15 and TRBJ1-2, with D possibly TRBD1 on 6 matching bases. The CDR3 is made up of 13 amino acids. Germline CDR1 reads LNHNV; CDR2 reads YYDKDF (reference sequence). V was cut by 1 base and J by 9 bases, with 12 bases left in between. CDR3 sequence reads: CATSRGDMWSYTF. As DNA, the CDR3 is TGTGCCACCAGCAGAGGGGACATGTGGAGCTACACCTTC.

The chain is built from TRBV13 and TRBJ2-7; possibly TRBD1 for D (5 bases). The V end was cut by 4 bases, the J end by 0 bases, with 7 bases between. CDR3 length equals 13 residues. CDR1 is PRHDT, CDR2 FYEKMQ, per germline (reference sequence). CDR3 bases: TGTGCCAGCAGCTCCCAGGGCTCCTACGAGCAGTACTTC. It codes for CASSSQGSYEQYF.

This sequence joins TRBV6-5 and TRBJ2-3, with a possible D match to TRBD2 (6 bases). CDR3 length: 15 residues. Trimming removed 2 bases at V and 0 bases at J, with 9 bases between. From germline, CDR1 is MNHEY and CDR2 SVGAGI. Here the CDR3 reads CASSYAAGSTDTQYF. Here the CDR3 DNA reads TGTGCCAGCAGTTACGCGGCGGGAAGCACAGATACGCAGTATTTT.